A selection of T cell receptor beta chains follows, all from one sample in a study of blood T cell repertoires in COVID-19. Method: immunoSEQ multiplex PCR; TCRdb's copy keeps in-frame clones and lacks some. Seen here are 270,000 or so clones, around 93% observed once, and the top ten hold about 3%. Source material: PBMCs or T cells enriched from blood (not recorded which). These receptors all come from a man in his forties who had been exposed to COVID-19. CDR3s leave out the opening cysteine and the closing phenylalanine or tryptophan.

cdr3_length | v_call | cdr3_aa
10 | TRBV19 | ASGGNSQPQH
16 | TRBV6-1 | ASSEIAGRQGWNSPLH
15 | TRBV27 | ASSSAQSSPTGNEQF
13 | TRBV19 | ASSIIEGGAYEQY
10 | TRBV12-3/TRBV12-4 | ASRYGAGEQY
12 | TRBV2 | ASSVYRDNQPQH
10 | TRBV29-1 | GAAFQNSPLH
11 | TRBV27 | ASRPGLVNEQF
13 | TRBV7-2 | ASSLMRTESYEQY
11 | TRBV7-3 | ASSLTVDQPQH
13 | TRBV3-1/TRBV3-2 | ASSQDNQGAYGYT
12 | TRBV6-1 | ASSDDLSKNIQY
14 | TRBV4-2 | ASSQGDSYSNQPQH
13 | TRBV19 | ASSASDSGANVLT
13 | TRBV7-9 | ASTRTGGSGNTIY
14 | TRBV4-3 | ASSQDFSGRLYEQF
13 | TRBV18 | ASSASGDRNQPQH
11 | TRBV7-2 | ASSLGGVNEQF
16 | TRBV23-1 | ASSQRTGLDRGKETQY
12 | TRBV5-6 | ASSLGGGGQPQH
15 | TRBV3-1/TRBV3-2 | ASSQDMGGSSYNEQF
15 | TRBV19 | ASSGSEGSDSNQPQH
13 | TRBV7-2 | ASSLATPLNTEAF
13 | TRBV28 | ASSFLPGINYGYT
12 | TRBV4-3 | ASSQDLHSYGYT
15 | TRBV6-6 | ASSPSSGTATYNEQF
15 | TRBV5-1 | ASSPAGTSGRFYEQY
14 | TRBV16 | ASSQSDAGPDYGYT
11 | TRBV5-4 | ASSLYRSYGYT
10 | TRBV24-1 | ATSGRLEEQF
13 | TRBV7-2 | ASSLELGSSYEQY
14 | TRBV5-4 | ASSLGPGYEADTQY
13 | TRBV9 | ASSITGTEDYGYT
14 | TRBV2 | ASSDPRDRGSTEAF
11 | TRBV11-3 | ASRESGTETQY
11 | TRBV4-1 | ASSPWTIPHQF
16 | TRBV28 | ASSLSSGAGLLNTEAF
12 | TRBV7-9 | ASSDVQSNQPQH